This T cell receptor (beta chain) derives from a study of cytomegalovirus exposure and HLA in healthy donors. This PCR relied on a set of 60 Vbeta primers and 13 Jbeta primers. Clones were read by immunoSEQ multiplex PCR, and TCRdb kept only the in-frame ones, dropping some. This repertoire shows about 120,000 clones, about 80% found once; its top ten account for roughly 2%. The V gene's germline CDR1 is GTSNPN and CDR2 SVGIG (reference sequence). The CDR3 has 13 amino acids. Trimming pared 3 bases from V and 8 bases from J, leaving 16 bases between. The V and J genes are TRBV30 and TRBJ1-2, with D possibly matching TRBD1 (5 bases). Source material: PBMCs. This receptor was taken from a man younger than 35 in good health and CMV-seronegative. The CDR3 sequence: CAWRGTGTPGYTF. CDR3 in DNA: TGTGCCTGGAGGGGAACAGGCACCCCGGGCTACACCTTC.